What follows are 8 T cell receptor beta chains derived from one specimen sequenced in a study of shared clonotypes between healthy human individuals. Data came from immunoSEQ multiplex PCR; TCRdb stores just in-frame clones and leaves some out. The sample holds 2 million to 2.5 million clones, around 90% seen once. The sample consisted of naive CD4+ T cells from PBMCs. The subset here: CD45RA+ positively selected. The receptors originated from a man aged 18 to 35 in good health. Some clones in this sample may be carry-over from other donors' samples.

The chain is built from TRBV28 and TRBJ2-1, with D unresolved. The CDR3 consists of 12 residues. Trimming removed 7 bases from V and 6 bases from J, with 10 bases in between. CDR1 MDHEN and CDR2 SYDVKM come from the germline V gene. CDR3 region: CASTLGFNEQFF. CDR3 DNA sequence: TGTGCCAGCACCCTGGGGTTCAATGAGCAGTTCTTC.

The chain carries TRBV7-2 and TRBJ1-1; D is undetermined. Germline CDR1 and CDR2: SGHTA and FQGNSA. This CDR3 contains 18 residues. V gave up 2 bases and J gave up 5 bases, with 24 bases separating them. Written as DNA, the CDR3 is TGTGCCAGCAGCTTATTTCTCGGGCTCCAACTATCAACAACTGAAGCTTTCTTT. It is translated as CASSLFLGLQLSTTEAFF.

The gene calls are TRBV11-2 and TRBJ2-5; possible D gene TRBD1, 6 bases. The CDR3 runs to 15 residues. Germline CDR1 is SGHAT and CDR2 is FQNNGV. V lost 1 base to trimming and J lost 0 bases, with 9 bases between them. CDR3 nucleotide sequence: TGTGCCAGCAGCTTAGGGACAGTGTACCAAGAGACCCAGTACTTC. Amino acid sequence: CASSLGTVYQETQYF.

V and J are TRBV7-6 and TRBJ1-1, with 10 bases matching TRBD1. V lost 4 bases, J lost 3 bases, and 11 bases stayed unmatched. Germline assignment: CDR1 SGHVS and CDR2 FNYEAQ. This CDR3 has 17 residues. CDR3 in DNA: TGTGCCAGCAGCTGGGGCCCGAGACAGGGGGCGGACACTGAAGCTTTCTTT. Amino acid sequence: CASSWGPRQGADTEAFF. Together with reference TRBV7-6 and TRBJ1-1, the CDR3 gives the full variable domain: GAGVSQSPRYKVTKRGQDVALRCDPISGHVSLYWYRQALGQGPEFLTYFNYEAQQDKSGLPNDRFSAERPEGSISTLTIQRTEQRDSAMYRCASSWGPRQGADTEAFFGQGTRLTVV.

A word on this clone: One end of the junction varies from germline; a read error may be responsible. DNA of the CDR3: TGTGCCAGCAATTTACCGGGACAGTTTTACAATGAGCAGTTCTTC. Translated: CASNLPGQFYNEQFF. The gene calls are TRBV28 and TRBJ2-1, with TRBD1 matching over 7 bases. CDR3 length: 15 residues. Germline CDR1 reads MDHEN; CDR2 reads SYDVKM.

The CDR3 sequence is CASSLRLPDIAYEQYF. CDR3 nucleotides: TGTGCCAGCAGCTTAAGACTTCCGGACATAGCCTACGAGCAGTACTTC. V and J are TRBV11-2 and TRBJ2-7; D perhaps matches TRBD1 (5 bases). Germline V gene sequence: CDR1 SGHAT, CDR2 FQNNGV. CDR3 size: 16 residues. The V and J ends lost 2 bases and 2 bases respectively, with 16 bases between them. The whole variable domain, filled in from reference TRBV11-2 and TRBJ2-7, reads EAGVAQSPRYKIIEKRQSVAFWCNPISGHATLYWYQQILGQGPKLLIQFQNNGVVDDSQLPKDRFSAERLKGVDSTLKIQPAKLEDSAVYLCASSLRLPDIAYEQYFGPGTRLTVT.

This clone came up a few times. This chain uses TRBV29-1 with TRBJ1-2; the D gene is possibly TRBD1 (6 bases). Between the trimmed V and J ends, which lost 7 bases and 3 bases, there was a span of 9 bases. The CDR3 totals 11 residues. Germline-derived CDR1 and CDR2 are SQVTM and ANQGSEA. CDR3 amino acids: CSGEGDYGYTF. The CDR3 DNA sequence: TGCAGCGGTGAGGGGGACTATGGCTACACCTTC.

CDR3 sequence (DNA): TGTGCCAGCAGCAAAAGAGGGGAAGAAAACACCATATATTTT. This encodes CASSKRGEENTIYF. The chain carries TRBV7-8 and TRBJ1-3, with TRBD1 as a possible D gene (5 bases). Germline V gene data show CDR1 as SGHVS and CDR2 as FQNEAQ. The CDR3 is 14 amino acids. The V end lost 5 bases, the J end lost 6 bases, and 14 bases lay between the germline ends.